Below, one T cell receptor (beta chain) is given with its context. The data stem from a study of blood T cell repertoires in COVID-19. For the study at large: Material from acute and convalescent COVID-19 was sourced from the United States, Italy and Spain. From T cells, B-cell-depleted T cells, or PBMCs came the material, which was cDNA or gDNA.

Patients of the Seattle cohort, enrolled during active infection, were followed longitudinally. The CDR3 is made up of 15 amino acids. CDR1 is MGHDK and CDR2 is SYGVNS in the germline V gene. With 1 base removed from V and 8 bases from J, the gap between germline ends came to 14 bases. How the authors handled the data: Scientists estimated how many nucleated cells there were by amplifying reference gene primers. Sequencing used immunoSEQ multiplex PCR; TCRdb keeps in-frame clones, though not all of them. The V and J calls and clone size come from that table; D and trimming were worked out from the DNA. The sample lists 180,000 or so clones, approximately 80% occurring once.

The sequenced sample was peripheral blood. This receptor was taken from a woman in her seventies with COVID-19, enrolled during active disease. The chain has TRBV25-1 and TRBJ1-4; no firm D call. The DNA for the CDR3 is TGTGCCAGCAGTGAATCGCCGCCCTTAGAAGAAAAACTGTTTTTT. This sequence encodes CASSESPPLEEKLFF.